Following are 22 T cell receptor beta chains from one sample sequenced in a study of blood T cell repertoires in COVID-19. Clones were read by immunoSEQ multiplex PCR, and TCRdb kept only the in-frame ones, dropping some. The table has 24,000 or so clones, around 90% seen once. The sequenced sample was peripheral blood. These receptor sequences come from a human donor in a cohort sampled during active COVID-19. The donor label of this sample is uncertain.

The chain carries TRBV27 and TRBJ2-5; 12 nucleotides align to TRBD2. Germline assignment: CDR1 MNHEY and CDR2 SMNVEV (reference sequence). V trimming: 3 bases; J trimming: 5 bases; junction bases outside the gene matches: 7. The CDR3 runs 16 residues. The CDR3: CASSFFLAGGPETQYF. The CDR3 region has the DNA TGTGCCAGCAGTTTTTTTCTAGCGGGGGGGCCGGAGACCCAGTACTTC.

The rearrangement uses TRBV6-1 and TRBJ2-7; D possibly corresponds to TRBD2 (6 bases). V shed 2 bases and J shed 5 bases, with 10 bases lying between them. The V gene's germline CDR1 is MNHNS and CDR2 SASEGT. The CDR3 covers 13 residues. This chain's CDR3 is CASSESGWDEQYF. The CDR3, as DNA: TGTGCCAGCAGTGAAAGCGGGTGGGACGAGCAGTACTTC.

The chain is built from TRBV11-1 and TRBJ2-2; a weak D match, TRBD2 (6 bases). This CDR3 region has 14 residues. The germline gives CDR1 SGHAT, CDR2 FQDESV (reference sequence). V lost 8 bases to trimming and J lost 1 base, with 11 bases between them. CDR3 protein: CASGRKGNTGELFF. The DNA of the CDR3 is TGTGCCAGCGGGAGGAAGGGGAACACCGGGGAGCTGTTTTTT.

The chain has TRBV15 and TRBJ1-3; no clear D gene. Looked up from germline, CDR1 is LNHNV and CDR2 is YYDKDF (reference sequence). The CDR3 extends over 15 amino acids. V gave up 8 bases and J gave up 2 bases, with 16 bases separating them. The CDR3 DNA reads as TGTGCCACCTCAGTCGAAGGGAGGGCTGGAAACACCATATATTTT. Its translation: CATSVEGRAGNTIYF.

V gene TRBV19 combines with J gene TRBJ2-4; D perhaps matches TRBD1 (6 bases). The CDR3 length is 16 residues. V lost 5 bases and J 0 bases, leaving 14 bases between the germline ends. Germline V gene data show CDR1 as LNHDA and CDR2 as SQIVND (reference sequence). The CDR3 region is CASSVSGTLAKNIQYF. Here the CDR3 DNA reads TGTGCCAGTAGTGTCTCCGGGACACTAGCCAAAAACATTCAGTACTTC. Filled out from reference TRBV19 and TRBJ2-4, the complete variable domain reads DGGITQSPKYLFRKEGQNVTLSCEQNLNHDAMYWYRQDPGQGLRLIYYSQIVNDFQKGDIAEGYSVSREKKESFPLTVTSAQKNPTAFYLCASSVSGTLAKNIQYFGAGTRLSVL.

The gene calls are TRBV18 and TRBJ2-3; a weak D match, TRBD1 (6 bases). V was cut by 3 bases and J by 0 bases, with 10 bases left in between. This CDR3 has 15 amino acids. Per germline, CDR1 KGHSH and CDR2 LQKENI. DNA of the CDR3: TGTGCCAGCTCACCCTCGGGACAAAGCACAGATACGCAGTATTTT. This sequence encodes CASSPSGQSTDTQYF.

V gene TRBV7-8 combines with J gene TRBJ2-5; TRBD2 matches 9 bases. V lost 1 base to trimming and J lost 1 base; unmatched junction nucleotides: 4. The CDR3 loop spans 16 amino acids. Germline values: CDR1 SGHVS, CDR2 FQNEAQ. CDR3: CASSLEQAGGQETQYF. CDR3 coding DNA: TGTGCCAGCAGCTTAGAGCAAGCGGGGGGCCAAGAGACCCAGTACTTC.

J is TRBJ2-3 and V is TRBV7-2; 8 bases are shared with TRBD2. The CDR3 totals 14 residues. Losses at the gene ends were 2 bases for V and 8 bases for J; bases not matched to a gene: 6. From germline, CDR1 is SGHTA and CDR2 FQGNSA. This CDR3 is CASSLKAGEGTQYF. In DNA, the CDR3 is TGTGCCAGCAGCTTAAAAGCGGGGGAGGGTACGCAGTATTTT.

The chain uses TRBV19 and TRBJ1-2, with 11 bases matching TRBD1. V shed 8 bases and J 4 bases; nucleotides not matched to a gene: 9. In germline, CDR1 is LNHDA, CDR2 SQIVND (reference sequence). This CDR3 region has 15 residues. CDR3 in amino acids: CASGQGASLSYGYTF. As DNA, the CDR3 is TGTGCCAGTGGACAGGGGGCGTCCCTTAGCTATGGCTACACCTTC.

V gene TRBV28 combines with J gene TRBJ2-3; a weak D match, TRBD2 (7 bases). Germline CDR1 MDHEN, CDR2 SYDVKM. The CDR3 contains 14 residues. Deletions cut 4 bases from V and 6 bases from J, with 14 bases between. The CDR3 sequence is CASSSSKGGDTQYF. CDR3 bases: TGTGCCAGCAGTTCCTCCAAGGGGGGGGATACGCAGTATTTT.

This clone is medium-sized within its sample. The chain couples TRBV2 to TRBJ2-7; a possible D gene is TRBD2 (5 bases). The length of the CDR3 is 12 residues. Trimming stripped 5 bases from V and 3 bases from J, with 8 bases between. From germline, CDR1 is SNHLY and CDR2 FYNNEI. The CDR3 region is CASSRGNYEQYF. The CDR3 bases are TGTGCCAGCAGTAGAGGGAACTACGAGCAGTACTTC.

The rearrangement joins TRBV7-2 to TRBJ1-5; 8 bases agree with TRBD1. J was trimmed by 4 bases and V by 0 bases; bases with no gene match: 5. This CDR3 region has 16 residues. The germline CDR1 and CDR2 sequences are SGHTA and FQGNSA. The CDR3 is CASSLASGTGNQPQHF. The CDR3 DNA follows: TGTGCCAGCAGCTTAGCGTCGGGGACAGGAAATCAGCCCCAGCATTTT.

The rearrangement uses TRBV5-6 and TRBJ1-1, with TRBD1 matching over 10 bases. This CDR3 spans 14 amino acids. CDR1 and CDR2 from the germline V gene are SGHDT and YYEEEE. V lost 2 bases, J lost 3 bases, and 1 base stayed unmatched. The CDR3, as DNA: TGTGCCAGCAGCTTCGGGACAGGGGACACTGAAGCTTTCTTT. It specifies CASSFGTGDTEAFF.

This chain joins TRBV9 and TRBJ2-1; no definite D call. CDR1 SGDLS and CDR2 YYNGEE come from the germline V gene. The ends were cut back, 0 bases at V and 6 bases at J, with 7 bases in the middle. This CDR3 is built from 13 residues. CDR3 coding DNA: TGTGCCAGCAGCGTAGGCCCTAGCAATGAGCAGTTCTTC. Translation: CASSVGPSNEQFF. The full variable domain, completed using reference TRBV9 and TRBJ2-1, is DSGVTQTPKHLITATGQRVTLRCSPRSGDLSVYWYQQSLDQGLQFLIQYYNGEERAKGNILERFSAQQFPDLHSELNLSSLELGDSALYFCASSVGPSNEQFFGPGTRLTVL.

This chain connects TRBV27 to TRBJ1-6; 11 bases align to TRBD1. Germline CDR1 and CDR2: MNHEY and SMNVEV (reference sequence). Losses at the gene ends were 8 bases for V and 9 bases for J; bases not matched to a gene: 9. CDR3 length equals 15 residues. As DNA, the CDR3 is TGTGCCAGCCTCCAAGCAGGGACAGGGGGTTCACCCCTCCACTTT. This codes for CASLQAGTGGSPLHF.

V usage is TRBV5-1 and J usage is TRBJ1-1; a possible D gene is TRBD1 (6 bases). The V gene lost 5 bases and the J gene lost 3 bases, with 20 bases spanning the gap. Per germline, CDR1 SGHRS and CDR2 YFSETQ. The CDR3 has 16 amino acids. CDR3 sequence: CASRASGSGADTEAFF. The CDR3 DNA is TGCGCCAGCAGGGCCTCCGGGTCAGGGGCGGACACTGAAGCTTTCTTT. Supplemented by reference TRBV5-1 and TRBJ1-1, the full variable domain reads KAGVTQTPRYLIKTRGQQVTLSCSPISGHRSVSWYQQTPGQGLQFLFEYFSETQRNKGNFPGRFSGRQFSNSRSEMNVSTLELGDSALYLCASRASGSGADTEAFFGQGTRLTVV.

The chain joins TRBV21-1 to TRBJ1-6; the DNA was not used to check the table's D call, TRBD1. TRBV21-1 is a listed pseudogene. There are 13 residues in the CDR3. CDR3 DNA sequence: TGTGCCAGCGCCACAGGAATAAATTCACCCCTCCACTTT. As protein: CASATGINSPLHF.

This clone has only one observation. The chain couples TRBV6-5 to TRBJ2-3, with D possibly being TRBD2 (5 bases). The CDR3 is 15 residues long. V lost 4 bases and J 0 bases, leaving 11 bases between the germline ends. The germline V gene encodes CDR1 MNHEY and CDR2 SVGAGI. The CDR3 DNA is TGTGCCAGCAGTTCGGGAACAACTAGCACAGATACGCAGTATTTT. Its translation is CASSSGTTSTDTQYF.

This sequence joins TRBV18 and TRBJ1-1; 11 nucleotides align to TRBD1. This CDR3 spans 13 amino acids. J lost 6 bases, V lost 5 bases, and 2 bases had no gene match. Germline V gene sequence: CDR1 KGHSH, CDR2 LQKENI. The CDR3 reads CASSMGQGAEAFF. The CDR3, as DNA: TGTGCCAGCTCAATGGGACAGGGGGCTGAAGCTTTCTTT.

J is TRBJ2-1 and V is TRBV4-3; TRBD1 is a possible D gene (5 bases). From germline, CDR1 is LGHNA and CDR2 YSLEER. The CDR3 runs 14 residues. V was pared by 0 bases and J by 8 bases, with 11 bases between. The CDR3 spells CASSQDARDDEQFF. CDR3 nucleotide sequence: TGCGCCAGCAGCCAAGATGCCAGGGATGATGAGCAGTTCTTC.

The CDR3 nucleotides are TGCGCCAGCAGCTTGGGACAGGGGGTTGCCTACGAGCAGTACTTC. It translates to CASSLGQGVAYEQYF. The gene calls are TRBV5-1 and TRBJ2-7, with 9 nucleotides matching TRBD1. Germline CDR1 SGHRS, CDR2 YFSETQ. After removal of 0 bases from V and 2 bases from J, the junction contained 3 bases not matched to a gene. The CDR3 loop spans 15 amino acids.

This chain uses TRBV5-1 with TRBJ2-1; 11 bases line up with TRBD2. Trimming took 3 bases from V and 5 from J; bases not matched to a gene: 4. The CDR3 totals 15 residues. The germline gives CDR1 SGHRS, CDR2 YFSETQ. CDR3 coding DNA: TGCGCCAGCAGCTGGGTTAGCGGGGGGGACAATGAGCAGTTCTTC. This encodes CASSWVSGGDNEQFF.